This T cell receptor (beta chain) was found in a study of CD8 T cell repertoires and HIV-1 epitope variants. Study overall: Cultures ran around ten days, with IL-2, IL-7 and IL-15 added on days 3 and 7. Separate from the cultures, 1M uncultured T cells served as baseline.

The table came from immunoSEQ multiplex PCR; TCRdb's copy has only in-frame clones and leaves some out. The table has around 1,100 clones, roughly 66% seen once. Germline assignment: CDR1 MDHEN and CDR2 SYDVKM. The V end lost 7 bases, the J end lost 2 bases, and 18 bases lay between the germline ends. The CDR3 contains 15 residues. Note on this clone: Its cognate antigen is unknown.

Sequencing input: cultured CD8+ T cells derived from PBMCs. The rearrangement uses TRBV28 and TRBJ2-7, with D perhaps given as TRBD1 or TRBD2 (6 bases each). The receptor was derived from a male donor with HIV. This CDR3 is CASTKGWGAAYEQYF. The CDR3 region has the DNA TGTGCCAGCACCAAGGGGTGGGGGGCCGCCTACGAGCAGTACTTC.